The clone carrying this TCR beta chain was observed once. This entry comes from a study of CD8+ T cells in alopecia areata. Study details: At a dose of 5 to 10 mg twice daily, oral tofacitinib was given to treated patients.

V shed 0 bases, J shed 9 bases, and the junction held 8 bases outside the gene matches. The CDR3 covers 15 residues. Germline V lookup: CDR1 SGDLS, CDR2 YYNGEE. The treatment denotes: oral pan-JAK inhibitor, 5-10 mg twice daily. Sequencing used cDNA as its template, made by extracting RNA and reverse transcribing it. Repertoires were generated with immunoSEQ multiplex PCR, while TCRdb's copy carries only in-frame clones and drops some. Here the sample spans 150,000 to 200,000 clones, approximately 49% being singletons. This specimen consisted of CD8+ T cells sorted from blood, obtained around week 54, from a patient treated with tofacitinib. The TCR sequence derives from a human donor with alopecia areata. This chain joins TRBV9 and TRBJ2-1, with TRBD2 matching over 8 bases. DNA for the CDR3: TGTGCCAGCAGCGTAGCAGTCGGGGGGGCAGGTGAGCAGTTCTTC. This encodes CASSVAVGGAGEQFF.